This TCR beta chain was captured in a study of OX40 agonist ivuxolimab in advanced cancers. Measured with immunoSEQ multiplex PCR; TCRdb has only the in-frame clones, and not every one. This sample has tens of thousands of clones; roughly nine tenths occur once, and the top ten carry about 0.99%. Losses at the gene ends were 6 bases for V and 3 bases for J; bases not matched to a gene: 5. CDR1 MNHEY and CDR2 SVGAGI come from the germline V gene. The CDR3 is made up of 14 amino acids. The V and J genes are TRBV6-5 and TRBJ2-7; 10 bases align to TRBD1. The sample in question was CD4+ or CD8+ T cells sorted from blood, obtained in a trial of the OX40 agonist ivuxolimab. The clonotype was recovered from an adult with an advanced solid tumor such as melanoma, head and neck, liver or kidney cancer. Here the CDR3 reads CASSQGQGHYEQYF. The CDR3 DNA reads as TGTGCCAGCAGCCAGGGACAGGGGCACTACGAGCAGTACTTC.